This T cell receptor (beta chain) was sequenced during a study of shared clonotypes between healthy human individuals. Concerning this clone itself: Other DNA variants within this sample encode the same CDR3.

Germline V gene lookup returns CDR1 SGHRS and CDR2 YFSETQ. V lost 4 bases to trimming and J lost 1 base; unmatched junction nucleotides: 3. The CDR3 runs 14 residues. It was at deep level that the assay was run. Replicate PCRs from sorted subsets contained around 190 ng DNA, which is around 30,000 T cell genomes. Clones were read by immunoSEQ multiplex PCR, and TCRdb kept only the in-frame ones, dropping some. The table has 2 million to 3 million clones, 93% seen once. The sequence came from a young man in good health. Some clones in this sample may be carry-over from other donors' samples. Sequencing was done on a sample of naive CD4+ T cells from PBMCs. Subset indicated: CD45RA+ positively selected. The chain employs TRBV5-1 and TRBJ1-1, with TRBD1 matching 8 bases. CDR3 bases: TGCGCCAGCAGCGGAGGACAGGGGAACACTGAAGCTTTCTTT. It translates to CASSGGQGNTEAFF.